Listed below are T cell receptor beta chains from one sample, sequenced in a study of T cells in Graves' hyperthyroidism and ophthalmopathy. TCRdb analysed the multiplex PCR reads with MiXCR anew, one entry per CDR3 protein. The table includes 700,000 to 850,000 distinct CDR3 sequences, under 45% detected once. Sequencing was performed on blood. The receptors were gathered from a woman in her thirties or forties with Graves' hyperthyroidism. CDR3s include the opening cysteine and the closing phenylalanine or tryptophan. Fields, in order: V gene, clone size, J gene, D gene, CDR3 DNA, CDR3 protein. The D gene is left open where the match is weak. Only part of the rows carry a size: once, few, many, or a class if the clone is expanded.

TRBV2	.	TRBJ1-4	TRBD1	TGTGCCAGCAGTCCCGGGACAGGGAGTGAAGAACTGTTTTTT	CASSPGTGSEELFF
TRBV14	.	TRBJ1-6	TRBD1	TGTGCCAGCAGCCAAGATTGGCGGACAGGGGGCGATTCACCCCTCCACTTT	CASSQDWRTGGDSPLHF
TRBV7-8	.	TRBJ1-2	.	TGTGCCAGCAGCCCTGCAACCCATAGCTTCTCCGGCTACACCTTC	CASSPATHSFSGYTF
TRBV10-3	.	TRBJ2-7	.	TGTGCCATCAGTCCCACGTTACACGAGCAGTACTTC	CAISPTLHEQYF
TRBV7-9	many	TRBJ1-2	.	TGTGCCAGCAGCTTTAGCCACCCCCGGGTCTATGGCTACACCTTC	CASSFSHPRVYGYTF
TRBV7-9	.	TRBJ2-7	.	TGTGCCAGCAGCGGTATTGGGTCGGCTGAGCAGTACTTC	CASSGIGSAEQYF
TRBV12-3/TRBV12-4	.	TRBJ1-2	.	TGTGCCAGCAGTTTTACGACCTATGGCTACACCTTC	CASSFTTYGYTF
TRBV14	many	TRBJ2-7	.	TGTGCCAGCAGCCTGGGGGGTGGGGTCCCCGAGCAGTACTTC	CASSLGGGVPEQYF
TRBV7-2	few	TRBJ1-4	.	TGTGCCAGCAGCGTACATTCGGGGGATGAGGACGAAAAACTGTTTTTT	CASSVHSGDEDEKLFF
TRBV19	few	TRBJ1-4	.	TGTGCCAGTAGCCCTGGACTCACTCGTCCTAATGAAAAACTGTTTTTT	CASSPGLTRPNEKLFF